This T cell receptor (beta chain) was captured by sequencing in a study of T cells in Graves' hyperthyroidism and ophthalmopathy. Trimming stripped 1 base from V and 0 bases from J, with 4 bases between. The CDR3 sequence is 15 residues long. The germline V gene has CDR1 SGHAT and CDR2 FQNNGV. This clonotype was counted many times. It was RNA transcripts that yielded the amplified TCR beta CDR3 regions. The HTBI set primed first-round TCR CDR3 RT-PCR. TCRdb re-derived calls from the multiplex PCR reads in MiXCR, one entry per CDR3 protein. Among 250,000 to 400,000 distinct CDR3 sequences listed, roughly an eighth were seen once.

The specimen was blood. The chain couples TRBV11-2 to TRBJ1-6, with unresolved D. This clonotype was sampled from a woman between 35 and 50 years old with Graves' ophthalmopathy. The CDR3 here is CASSLVSSYNSPLHF. The CDR3 DNA is TGTGCCAGCAGCTTAGTGAGCTCCTATAATTCACCCCTCCACTTT.